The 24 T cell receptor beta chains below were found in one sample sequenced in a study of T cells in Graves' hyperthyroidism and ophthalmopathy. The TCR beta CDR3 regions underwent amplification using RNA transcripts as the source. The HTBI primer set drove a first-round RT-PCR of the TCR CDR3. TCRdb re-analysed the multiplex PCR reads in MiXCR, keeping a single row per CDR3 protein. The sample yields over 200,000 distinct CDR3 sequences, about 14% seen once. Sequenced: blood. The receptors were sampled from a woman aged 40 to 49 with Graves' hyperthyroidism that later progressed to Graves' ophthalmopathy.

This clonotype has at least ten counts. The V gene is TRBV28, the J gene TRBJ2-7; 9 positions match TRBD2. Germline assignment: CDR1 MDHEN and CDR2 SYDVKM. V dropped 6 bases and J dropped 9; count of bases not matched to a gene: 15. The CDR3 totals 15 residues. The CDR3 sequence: CASSPSGLAGVGQYF. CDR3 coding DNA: TGTGCCAGCAGCCCCTCGGGACTAGCCGGAGTAGGGCAGTACTTC.

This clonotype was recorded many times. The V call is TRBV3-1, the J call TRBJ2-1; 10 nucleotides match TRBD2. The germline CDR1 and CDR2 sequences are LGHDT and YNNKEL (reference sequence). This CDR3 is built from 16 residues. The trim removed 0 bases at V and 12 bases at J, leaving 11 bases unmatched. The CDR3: CASSQDTSGVPWGQFF. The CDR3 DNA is TGTGCCAGCAGCCAAGATACTAGCGGGGTTCCCTGGGGGCAGTTCTTC.

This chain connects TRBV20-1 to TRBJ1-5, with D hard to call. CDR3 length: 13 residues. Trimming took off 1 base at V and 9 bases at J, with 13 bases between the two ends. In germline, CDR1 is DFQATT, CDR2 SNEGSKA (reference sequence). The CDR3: CSARGSVDGPQHF. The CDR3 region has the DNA TGCAGTGCTAGAGGGTCAGTGGACGGGCCCCAGCATTTT.

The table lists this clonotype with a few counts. The CDR3 nucleotides read TGTGCCACCAGTGACCCCTTAGCGGGAGGCCCAACAGATACGCAGTATTTT. Residues: CATSDPLAGGPTDTQYF. This rearrangement joins TRBV24-1 to TRBJ2-3; 10 bases are a match to TRBD2. The germline V gene has CDR1 KGHDR and CDR2 SFDVKD. V shed 4 bases and J 3 bases; nucleotides not matched to a gene: 9. The CDR3 runs to 17 residues.

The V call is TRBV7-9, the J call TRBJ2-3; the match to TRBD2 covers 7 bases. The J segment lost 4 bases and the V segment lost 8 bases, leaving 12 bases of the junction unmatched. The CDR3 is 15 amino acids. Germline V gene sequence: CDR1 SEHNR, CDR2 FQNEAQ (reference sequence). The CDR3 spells CASAWGGSLADTQYF. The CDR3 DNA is TGTGCCAGCGCCTGGGGAGGGTCTTTGGCAGATACGCAGTATTTT.

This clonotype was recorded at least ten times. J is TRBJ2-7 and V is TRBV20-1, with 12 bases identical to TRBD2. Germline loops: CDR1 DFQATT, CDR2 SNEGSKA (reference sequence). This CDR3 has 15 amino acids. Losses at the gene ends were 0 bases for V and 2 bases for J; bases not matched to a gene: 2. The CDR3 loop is CSARDWTSGTYEQYF. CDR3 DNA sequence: TGCAGTGCTAGAGACTGGACTAGCGGGACCTACGAGCAGTACTTC.

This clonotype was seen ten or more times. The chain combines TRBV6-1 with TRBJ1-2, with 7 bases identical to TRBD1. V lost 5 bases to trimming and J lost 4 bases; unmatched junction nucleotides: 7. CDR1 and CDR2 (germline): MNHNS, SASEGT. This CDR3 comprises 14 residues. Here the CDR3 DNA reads TGTGCCAGCAGTACATTGACAGGGATCTATGGCTACACCTTC. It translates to CASSTLTGIYGYTF.

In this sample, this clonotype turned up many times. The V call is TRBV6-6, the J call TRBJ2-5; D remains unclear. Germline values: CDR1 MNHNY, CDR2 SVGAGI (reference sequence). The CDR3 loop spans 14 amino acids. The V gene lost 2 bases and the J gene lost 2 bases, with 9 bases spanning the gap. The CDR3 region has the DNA TGTGCCAGCAGTTACCCGGACGGACAAGAGACCCAGTACTTC. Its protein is CASSYPDGQETQYF.

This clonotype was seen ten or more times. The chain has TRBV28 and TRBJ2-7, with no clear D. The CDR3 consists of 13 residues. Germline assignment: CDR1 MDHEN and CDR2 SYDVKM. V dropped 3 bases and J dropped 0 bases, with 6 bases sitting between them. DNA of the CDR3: TGTGCCAGCAGTTTTCAGAGCTCCTACGAGCAGTACTTC. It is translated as CASSFQSSYEQYF.

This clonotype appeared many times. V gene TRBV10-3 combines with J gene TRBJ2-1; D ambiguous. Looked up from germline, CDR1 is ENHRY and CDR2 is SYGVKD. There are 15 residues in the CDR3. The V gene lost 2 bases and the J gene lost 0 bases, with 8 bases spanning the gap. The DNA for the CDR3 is TGTGCCATCAGTGAGGTCGTTAGCTCCTACAATGAGCAGTTCTTC. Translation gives CAISEVVSSYNEQFF.

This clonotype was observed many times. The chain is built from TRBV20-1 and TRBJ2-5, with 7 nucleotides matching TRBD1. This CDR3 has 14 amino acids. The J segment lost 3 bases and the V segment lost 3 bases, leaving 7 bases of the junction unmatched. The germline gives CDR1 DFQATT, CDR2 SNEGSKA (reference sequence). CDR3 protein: CSASLPGQKETQYF. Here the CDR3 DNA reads TGCAGTGCTAGTCTCCCGGGACAGAAAGAGACCCAGTACTTC.

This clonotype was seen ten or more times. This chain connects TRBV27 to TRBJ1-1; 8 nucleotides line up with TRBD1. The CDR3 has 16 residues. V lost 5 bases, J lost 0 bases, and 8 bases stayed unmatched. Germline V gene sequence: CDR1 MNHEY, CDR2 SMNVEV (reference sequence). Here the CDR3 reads CASSTSRGRMNTEAFF. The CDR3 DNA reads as TGTGCCAGCAGTACGAGCAGGGGGCGGATGAACACTGAAGCTTTCTTT.

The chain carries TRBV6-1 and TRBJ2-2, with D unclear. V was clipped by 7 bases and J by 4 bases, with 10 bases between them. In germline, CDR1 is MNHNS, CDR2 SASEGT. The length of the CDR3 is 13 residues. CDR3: CASNKPGTGELFF. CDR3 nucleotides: TGTGCCAGCAACAAGCCCGGCACCGGGGAGCTGTTTTTT.

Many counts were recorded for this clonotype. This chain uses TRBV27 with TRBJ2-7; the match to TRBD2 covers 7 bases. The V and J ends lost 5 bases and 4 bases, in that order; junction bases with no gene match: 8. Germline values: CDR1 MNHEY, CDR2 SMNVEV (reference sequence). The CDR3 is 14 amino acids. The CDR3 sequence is CASSKAGWVYEQYF. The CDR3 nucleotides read TGTGCCAGCAGTAAAGCGGGATGGGTGTACGAGCAGTACTTC.

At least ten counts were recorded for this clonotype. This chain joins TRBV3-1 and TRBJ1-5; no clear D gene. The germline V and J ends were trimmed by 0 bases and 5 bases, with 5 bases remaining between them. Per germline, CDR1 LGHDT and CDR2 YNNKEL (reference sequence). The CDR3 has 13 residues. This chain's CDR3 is CASSQDRDQPQHF. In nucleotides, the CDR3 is TGTGCCAGCAGCCAAGACAGAGATCAGCCCCAGCATTTT.

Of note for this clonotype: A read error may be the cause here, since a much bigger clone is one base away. As DNA, the CDR3 is TGTGCCGGCAGCCTCCGTGGGGGCGGGGGCTACAATGAGCAGTTCTTC. Its protein is CAGSLRGGGGYNEQFF. The gene calls are TRBV6-2 or TRBV6-3 and TRBJ2-1, with D maybe TRBD2 (7 bases). This CDR3 comprises 16 residues. Germline V CDR1 and CDR2: MNHEY, SVGEGT.

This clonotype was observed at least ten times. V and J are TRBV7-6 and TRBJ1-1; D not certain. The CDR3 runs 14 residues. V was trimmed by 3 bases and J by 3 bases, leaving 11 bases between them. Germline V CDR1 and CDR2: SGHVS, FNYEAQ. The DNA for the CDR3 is TGTGCCAGCAGCTTTTTGGGGAAGGACACTGAAGCTTTCTTT. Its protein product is CASSFLGKDTEAFF.

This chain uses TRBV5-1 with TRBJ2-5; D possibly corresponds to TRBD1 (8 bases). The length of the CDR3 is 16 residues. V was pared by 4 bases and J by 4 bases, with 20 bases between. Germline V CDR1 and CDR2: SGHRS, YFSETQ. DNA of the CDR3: TGCGCCAGCAGCCCGAGGACAGGGTGGGAGGGAGAGACCCAGTACTTC. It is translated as CASSPRTGWEGETQYF.

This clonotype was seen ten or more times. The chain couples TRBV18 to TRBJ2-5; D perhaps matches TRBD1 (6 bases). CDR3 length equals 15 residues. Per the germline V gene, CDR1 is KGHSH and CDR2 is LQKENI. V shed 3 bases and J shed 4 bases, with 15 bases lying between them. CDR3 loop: CASSPGAGAIETQYF. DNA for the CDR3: TGTGCCAGCTCACCTGGGGCAGGGGCAATAGAGACCCAGTACTTC.

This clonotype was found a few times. CDR3 sequence (DNA): TGTGCCAGCAGCGGAAGGTTGGGGGGGAGTAGCCACGAGCAGTACTTC. This gives the protein CASSGRLGGSSHEQYF. The chain uses TRBV9 and TRBJ2-7; 7 bases line up with TRBD2. The germline V gene has CDR1 SGDLS and CDR2 YYNGEE. The CDR3 covers 16 residues. After removal of 3 bases from V and 5 bases from J, the junction contained 14 bases not matched to a gene.

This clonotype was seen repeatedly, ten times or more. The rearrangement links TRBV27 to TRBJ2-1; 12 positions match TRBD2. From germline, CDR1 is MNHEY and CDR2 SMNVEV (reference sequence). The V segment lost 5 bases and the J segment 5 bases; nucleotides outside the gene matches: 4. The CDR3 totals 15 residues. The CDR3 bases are TGTGCCAGCAGTATGCGACTAGCGGGAGACAATGAGCAGTTCTTC. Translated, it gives CASSMRLAGDNEQFF.

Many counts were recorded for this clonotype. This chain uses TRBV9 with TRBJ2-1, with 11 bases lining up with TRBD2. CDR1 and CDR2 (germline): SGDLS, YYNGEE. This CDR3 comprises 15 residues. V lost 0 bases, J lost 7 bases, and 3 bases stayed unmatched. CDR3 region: CASSVGLAGGNEQFF. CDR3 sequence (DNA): TGTGCCAGCAGCGTAGGGCTAGCGGGAGGAAATGAGCAGTTCTTC.

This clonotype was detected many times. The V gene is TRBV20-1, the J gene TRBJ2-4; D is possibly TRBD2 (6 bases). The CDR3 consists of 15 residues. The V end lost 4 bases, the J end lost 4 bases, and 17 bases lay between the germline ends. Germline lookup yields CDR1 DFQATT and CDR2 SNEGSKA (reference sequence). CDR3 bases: TGCAGTGCTACCGGGACTGGGCGAGTAAAAAACATTCAGTACTTC. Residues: CSATGTGRVKNIQYF.

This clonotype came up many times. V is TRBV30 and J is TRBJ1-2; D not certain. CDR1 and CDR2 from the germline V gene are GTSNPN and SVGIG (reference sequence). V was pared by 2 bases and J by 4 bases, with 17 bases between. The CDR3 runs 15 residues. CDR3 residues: CAWSRGGEIGYGYTF. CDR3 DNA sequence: TGTGCCTGGAGTCGGGGTGGGGAGATCGGCTATGGCTACACCTTC. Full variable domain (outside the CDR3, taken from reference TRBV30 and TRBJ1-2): SQTIHQWPATLVQPVGSPLSLECTVEGTSNPNLYWYRQAAGRGLQLLFYSVGIGQISSEVPQNLSASRPQDRQFILSSKKLLLSDSGFYLCAWSRGGEIGYGYTFGSGTRLTVV.